This is a list of T cell receptor beta chains from one sample in a study of T cell responses to AZD1222 COVID-19 vaccine. The data were produced by immunoSEQ multiplex PCR, yet TCRdb's version contains in-frame clones alone and is incomplete. The table shows some 97,000 clones, with over 75% occurring only once. The sample in question was peripheral blood, obtained on day 0 of MenACWY control vaccination. The receptor set was obtained from an adult in good health. CDR3s include the opening cysteine and the closing phenylalanine or tryptophan. Fields, in order: clone size, V gene, CDR3 protein. Where a row states a size, it is once, few, many or the class of an expanded clone; other rows omit it.

. | TRBV2 | CASSDSGANVLTF
. | TRBV3-1/TRBV3-2 | CASSQQDRLSGGYTF
. | TRBV3-1/TRBV3-2 | CASSQGGRVAFF
once | TRBV5-5 | CASQAQGVWTEAFF
. | TRBV19 | CASSRQGEAYNEQFF
. | TRBV4-1 | CASSRGQGGHEQYF
. | TRBV5-1 | CASSLDRVGTDTQYF
. | TRBV7-8 | CASSLAAGDGYTF
. | TRBV28 | CASRPHRGHQPQHF
. | TRBV7-2 | CASSLARDGYTF
few | TRBV4-1 | CASSITERNTEAFF
. | TRBV5-1 | CASSLGTGKATNEKLFF
. | TRBV4-1 | CASRERIGRRNTEAFF
. | TRBV2 | CAQTRAGSRTDTQYF
once | TRBV19 | CASSNSDRLEKLFF
. | TRBV10-3 | CAISDSKGIGYGYTF
. | TRBV5-4 | CATRLAGGRTDTQYF
. | TRBV5-4 | CASSLAGQGALETQYF
once | TRBV5-4 | CASSLGDKARGGYTF
. | TRBV3-1/TRBV3-2 | CASSQGLEGVGNQPQHF